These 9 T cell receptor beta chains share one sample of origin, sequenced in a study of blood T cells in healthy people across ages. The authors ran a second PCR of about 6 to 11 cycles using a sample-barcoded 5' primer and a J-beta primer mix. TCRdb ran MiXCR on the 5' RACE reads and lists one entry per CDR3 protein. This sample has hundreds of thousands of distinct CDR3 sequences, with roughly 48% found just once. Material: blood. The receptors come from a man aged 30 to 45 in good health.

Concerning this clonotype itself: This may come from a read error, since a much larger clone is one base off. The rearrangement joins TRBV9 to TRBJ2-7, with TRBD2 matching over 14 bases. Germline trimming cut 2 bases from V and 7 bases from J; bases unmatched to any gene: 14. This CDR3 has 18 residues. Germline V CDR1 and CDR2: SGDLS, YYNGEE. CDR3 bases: TGTGCCAGCAGCGTGGGACTAGCGGGGGACCCCTCCTACAATGAGCAGTACTTC. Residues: CASSVGLAGDPSYNEQYF.

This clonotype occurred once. The CDR3 nucleotides read TGTGCCAGCAGCTCTCCGGGACAGATAGAGACCCAGTACTTC. Its protein product is CASSSPGQIETQYF. This sequence joins TRBV13 and TRBJ2-5, with 7 positions matching TRBD1. The CDR3 has 14 amino acids. Germline V gene sequence: CDR1 PRHDT, CDR2 FYEKMQ (reference sequence). With V trimmed by 4 bases and J by 4 bases, 6 bases remained unmatched.

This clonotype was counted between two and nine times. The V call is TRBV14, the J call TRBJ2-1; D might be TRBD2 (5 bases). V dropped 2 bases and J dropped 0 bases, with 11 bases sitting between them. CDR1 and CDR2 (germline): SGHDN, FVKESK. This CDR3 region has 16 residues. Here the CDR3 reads CASSQIVGDSYNEQFF. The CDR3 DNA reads TGTGCCAGCAGCCAAATAGTCGGGGACTCCTACAATGAGCAGTTCTTC.

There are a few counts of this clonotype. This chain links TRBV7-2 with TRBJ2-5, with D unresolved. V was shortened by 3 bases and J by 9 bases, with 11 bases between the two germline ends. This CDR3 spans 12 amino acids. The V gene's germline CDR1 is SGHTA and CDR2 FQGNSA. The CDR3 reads CASSFPDAAQYF. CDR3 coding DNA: TGTGCCAGCAGCTTCCCTGACGCGGCCCAGTACTTC.

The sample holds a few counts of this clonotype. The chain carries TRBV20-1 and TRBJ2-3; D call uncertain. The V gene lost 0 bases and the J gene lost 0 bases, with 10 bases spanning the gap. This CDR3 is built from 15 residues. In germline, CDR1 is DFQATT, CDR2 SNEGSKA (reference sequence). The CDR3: CSARDMKGSTDTQYF. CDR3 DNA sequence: TGCAGTGCTAGAGATATGAAGGGTAGCACAGATACGCAGTATTTT.

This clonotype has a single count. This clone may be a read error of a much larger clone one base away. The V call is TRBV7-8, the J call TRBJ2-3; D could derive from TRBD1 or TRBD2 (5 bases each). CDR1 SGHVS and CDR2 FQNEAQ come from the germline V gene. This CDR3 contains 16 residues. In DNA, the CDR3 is TGTGCCAGCAGCTTAGGGGGACGAGGGACGGCAGAGACGCAGTATTTT. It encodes CASSLGGRGTAETQYF.

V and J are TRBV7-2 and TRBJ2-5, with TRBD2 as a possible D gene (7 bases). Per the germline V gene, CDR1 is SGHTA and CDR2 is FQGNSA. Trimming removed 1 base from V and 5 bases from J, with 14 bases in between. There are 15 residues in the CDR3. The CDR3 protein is CASSLGFGGRETQYF. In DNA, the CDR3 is TGTGCCAGCAGCTTAGGTTTCGGGGGGCGGGAGACCCAGTACTTC.

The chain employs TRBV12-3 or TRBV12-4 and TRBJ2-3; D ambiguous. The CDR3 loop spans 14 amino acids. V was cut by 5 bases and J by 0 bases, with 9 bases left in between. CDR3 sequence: CASSPTKSTDTQYF. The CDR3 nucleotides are TGTGCCAGCAGTCCCACAAAGAGCACAGATACGCAGTATTTT.

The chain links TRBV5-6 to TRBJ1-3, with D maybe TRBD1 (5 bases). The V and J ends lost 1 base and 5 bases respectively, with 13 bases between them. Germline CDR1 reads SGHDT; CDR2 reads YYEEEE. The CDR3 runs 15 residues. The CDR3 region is CASSLRQGLRNTIYF. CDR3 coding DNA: TGTGCCAGCAGCTTGAGGCAGGGATTAAGAAACACCATATATTTT.